The rows below give T cell receptor beta chains drawn from one sample of a study of tumor-infiltrating lymphocytes in primary liver carcinoma. TCRdb reprocessed the multiplex PCR reads with MiXCR, giving one entry per CDR3 protein. The table shows 100,000 to 150,000 distinct CDR3 sequences, with less than 80% occurring only once. The sequencing sample was made of liver tumor tissue from sampling region 1. The origin of the receptors is a woman aged 60-75 years with primary liver carcinoma and hepatitis B virus infection. Both conserved end residues are part of each CDR3. The D gene is left open where the match is weak. Rows may omit the clone size; those that give it use once, few, many or a size class.

cdr3_nt: TGTACCAGCAATTACTCTGGCAGGGAGGGAAATCAGCCCCAGTATTTT; cdr3_aa: CTSNYSGREGNQPQYF; v_call: TRBV6-6; clone_size: NA; j_call: TRBJ2-3; d_call: TRBD2
cdr3_nt: TGTGCCAGCACCATGGGGGGGTCCGTCAAAAACATTCAGTACTTC; cdr3_aa: CASTMGGSVKNIQYF; v_call: TRBV28; clone_size: few; j_call: TRBJ2-4; d_call: TRBD2
cdr3_nt: TGTGCCAGCAGCGCGGCAGGGGGCACCGGGGAGCTGTTTTTT; cdr3_aa: CASSAAGGTGELFF; v_call: TRBV6-4; clone_size: few; j_call: TRBJ2-2; d_call: TRBD1
cdr3_nt: TGTGCCAGCAGTTTAACCCGCGGACAGGCCATGCATTTT; cdr3_aa: CASSLTRGQAMHF; v_call: TRBV28; clone_size: NA; j_call: TRBJ1-5; d_call: TRBD1
cdr3_nt: TGTGCCAGCAGCTTCCCGGAAGGGAGAGCAGATACGCAGTATTTT; cdr3_aa: CASSFPEGRADTQYF; v_call: TRBV11-1; clone_size: NA; j_call: TRBJ2-3; d_call: NA
cdr3_nt: TGTGCCATCAGCTGGACTAGCGGGAGAGACACCGGGGAGCTGTTTTTT; cdr3_aa: CAISWTSGRDTGELFF; v_call: TRBV10-3; clone_size: few; j_call: TRBJ2-2; d_call: TRBD2
cdr3_nt: TGTGCCAGCAGTGCCGGTGAGAACATTGAAGCTTTCTTT; cdr3_aa: CASSAGENIEAFF; v_call: TRBV6-1; clone_size: NA; j_call: TRBJ1-1; d_call: NA
cdr3_nt: TGTGCCAGCAGCTTAGGCGGTAGCTGTAGACTTCAATACAATGAGCAGTTCTTC; cdr3_aa: CASSLGGSCRLQYNEQFF; v_call: TRBV11-2; clone_size: once; j_call: TRBJ2-1; d_call: NA
cdr3_nt: TGCGCCAGCAGCCAAGATCCTCGTGGGGGTGAAGAGACCCAGTACTTC; cdr3_aa: CASSQDPRGGEETQYF; v_call: TRBV4-1; clone_size: many; j_call: TRBJ2-5; d_call: NA
cdr3_nt: TGTGCCAGCGGCGGGGTAGGTGGCACTGAAGCTTTCTTT; cdr3_aa: CASGGVGGTEAFF; v_call: TRBV6-5; clone_size: many; j_call: TRBJ1-1; d_call: NA
cdr3_nt: TGCGCCAGCAGCTTACGACGGGGACAGAGAGTCTACAATGAACAGTTCTTC; cdr3_aa: CASSLRRGQRVYNEQFF; v_call: TRBV11-2; clone_size: NA; j_call: TRBJ2-1; d_call: TRBD1
cdr3_nt: TGTGTCAGCAGCGACCAAGACAGGGACGACTACGAGCAGTACTTC; cdr3_aa: CVSSDQDRDDYEQYF; v_call: TRBV11-2; clone_size: NA; j_call: TRBJ2-7; d_call: TRBD1
cdr3_nt: TGCGCCAGCAGCCAAGATCTCGCGCTGGAGGGCCGGAACCAGTTCTTC; cdr3_aa: CASSQDLALEGRNQFF; v_call: TRBV4-1; clone_size: many; j_call: TRBJ2-1; d_call: NA
cdr3_nt: TGTGCCGGCAGTTTTGGGCCCCGGAGCACCGGGGAGCTGTTTTTT; cdr3_aa: CAGSFGPRSTGELFF; v_call: TRBV28; clone_size: NA; j_call: TRBJ2-2; d_call: NA
cdr3_nt: TGTGCCAGCAGCTCCCGGGACAGGATGAACACTGAAGCTTTCTTT; cdr3_aa: CASSSRDRMNTEAFF; v_call: TRBV5-5; clone_size: many; j_call: TRBJ1-1; d_call: TRBD1
cdr3_nt: TGTGCCAGCAGTGACGGGGGCTTTTGTACAGATACGCTGTATTTT; cdr3_aa: CASSDGGFCTDTLYF; v_call: TRBV6-1; clone_size: NA; j_call: TRBJ2-3; d_call: NA
cdr3_nt: TGTGCCATCAGTGAAGGCCCCGGGGGCTACGAGCAGTACTTC; cdr3_aa: CAISEGPGGYEQYF; v_call: TRBV10-3; clone_size: once; j_call: TRBJ2-7; d_call: NA
cdr3_nt: TGTGCCAGCAAGCAGGGGGCGGAAGAGGCCCAGTACTTC; cdr3_aa: CASKQGAEEAQYF; v_call: TRBV5-1; clone_size: NA; j_call: TRBJ2-5; d_call: TRBD1
cdr3_nt: TGTGCCAGTAGCTGGGAAGGAGATACGCAGTATTTT; cdr3_aa: CASSWEGDTQYF; v_call: TRBV19; clone_size: NA; j_call: TRBJ2-3; d_call: NA
cdr3_nt: TGTGCCAGCAGTTTACCCCGCGGACAGGCCATACATTTT; cdr3_aa: CASSLPRGQAIHF; v_call: TRBV28; clone_size: NA; j_call: TRBJ1-5; d_call: TRBD1
cdr3_nt: TGTGCCAGCAGCCCCCAAGCGGGCACAGATACGCAGTATTTT; cdr3_aa: CASSPQAGTDTQYF; v_call: TRBV7-8; clone_size: NA; j_call: TRBJ2-3; d_call: NA
cdr3_nt: TGTGCCAACAGTAGCCCAGGCAGGAATCAGCCCCAGCATTTT; cdr3_aa: CANSSPGRNQPQHF; v_call: TRBV25-1; clone_size: NA; j_call: TRBJ1-5; d_call: NA
cdr3_nt: TGTGTCAGTCAGATAGGGGGCAGTGGCACTGAAGCTTTCTTT; cdr3_aa: CVSQIGGSGTEAFF; v_call: TRBV28; clone_size: NA; j_call: TRBJ1-1; d_call: TRBD1
cdr3_nt: TGTGCCAGTACGACGGGCCTTTTGAGGTCCTACGAGCAGTACTTC; cdr3_aa: CASTTGLLRSYEQYF; v_call: TRBV6-1; clone_size: NA; j_call: TRBJ2-7; d_call: NA
cdr3_nt: TGTGCCAACGGCCCGCCTTGGGGGTATGGCTACACCTTC; cdr3_aa: CANGPPWGYGYTF; v_call: TRBV11-2; clone_size: NA; j_call: TRBJ1-2; d_call: NA
cdr3_nt: TGTGCCAGCAGTCCGGCCTCGTTCTCCGGGGAGCTGCTTTTT; cdr3_aa: CASSPASFSGELLF; v_call: TRBV28; clone_size: NA; j_call: TRBJ2-2; d_call: NA
cdr3_nt: TGTGCCAACAGCCGGGGACAGGGGACCGAGACCCAGTACTTC; cdr3_aa: CANSRGQGTETQYF; v_call: TRBV5-4; clone_size: NA; j_call: TRBJ2-5; d_call: TRBD1
cdr3_nt: TGCAGCGTTGAAGACGGGGGCCGCGAGCAGTACTTC; cdr3_aa: CSVEDGGREQYF; v_call: TRBV29-1; clone_size: NA; j_call: TRBJ2-7; d_call: NA
cdr3_nt: TGTGCCAGCAGCGCCGACAGGGGGAATCAGCCCCAGCATTTT; cdr3_aa: CASSADRGNQPQHF; v_call: TRBV12-3/TRBV12-4; clone_size: many; j_call: TRBJ1-5; d_call: TRBD1
cdr3_nt: TGTGTCAGCAGCTTAGGAGGCGCAGGGGACACCGGGGAGCTGTTTTTT; cdr3_aa: CVSSLGGAGDTGELFF; v_call: TRBV11-3; clone_size: NA; j_call: TRBJ2-2; d_call: NA
cdr3_nt: TGTGCCAGCCGACTTGGGGCGGGTCTGTCCCACAATGAGCAGTTCTTC; cdr3_aa: CASRLGAGLSHNEQFF; v_call: TRBV5-6; clone_size: once; j_call: TRBJ2-1; d_call: NA
cdr3_nt: TGTGCCAGCAGCTTAGGATCATATTCAACCGGGACAGGTCTCGGTTGCACCTTC; cdr3_aa: CASSLGSYSTGTGLGCTF; v_call: TRBV11-3; clone_size: once; j_call: TRBJ1-2; d_call: TRBD1
cdr3_nt: TGCTACGTTGGGGCCAGGATCCCCACAGATACGCAGTATTTT; cdr3_aa: CYVGARIPTDTQYF; v_call: TRBV29-1; clone_size: NA; j_call: TRBJ2-3; d_call: NA
cdr3_nt: TGTGCCAGCAGCTTAGTACCGGCCTCTGGAAACACCATATATTTT; cdr3_aa: CASSLVPASGNTIYF; v_call: TRBV7-8; clone_size: NA; j_call: TRBJ1-3; d_call: NA
cdr3_nt: TGTGCCAGTAGTTTATTTGGGTTACGGGTTGAAAAACTGTTTTTT; cdr3_aa: CASSLFGLRVEKLFF; v_call: TRBV28; clone_size: NA; j_call: TRBJ1-4; d_call: NA
cdr3_nt: TGCAGTGTTGCGGCCCTAGTGGCCACTGAAGCTTTCTTT; cdr3_aa: CSVAALVATEAFF; v_call: TRBV29-1; clone_size: NA; j_call: TRBJ1-1; d_call: NA
cdr3_nt: TGTGCCAGCAGCTTACGCCCAGGAGGGGAGACCCAGTGCTTC; cdr3_aa: CASSLRPGGETQCF; v_call: TRBV7-9; clone_size: NA; j_call: TRBJ2-5; d_call: NA
cdr3_nt: TGCAGCGTCAGACAGGGGGCTTACGAGCGGTACTTC; cdr3_aa: CSVRQGAYERYF; v_call: TRBV29-1; clone_size: NA; j_call: TRBJ2-7; d_call: TRBD1
cdr3_nt: TGTGCAAGCAGTAGTCTAGCGGGAGGGCCGGAGGGCCACGATACGCAGTATTTT; cdr3_aa: CASSSLAGGPEGHDTQYF; v_call: TRBV28; clone_size: NA; j_call: TRBJ2-3; d_call: TRBD2
cdr3_nt: TGCGCCAGTCGAGGAGGTCAGGGTAAAATTACAGATACGCGGTATTTT; cdr3_aa: CASRGGQGKITDTRYF; v_call: TRBV4-1; clone_size: once; j_call: TRBJ2-3; d_call: NA
cdr3_nt: TGCGCCAGCAGCCTAGACCCAGGGGGCAAGAATCAGCCCCAGCATTTT; cdr3_aa: CASSLDPGGKNQPQHF; v_call: TRBV4-1; clone_size: many; j_call: TRBJ1-5; d_call: TRBD1
cdr3_nt: TGTGGCAGTAGCTTAGATCCGTCCAGTTTCACTCCCTTTTTC; cdr3_aa: CGSSLDPSSFTPFF; v_call: TRBV11-3; clone_size: NA; j_call: TRBJ2-3; d_call: NA
cdr3_nt: TGTGCCAGCACGGGTGGGTCTTACGACAATGAGCAGTTCTTC; cdr3_aa: CASTGGSYDNEQFF; v_call: TRBV6-1; clone_size: many; j_call: TRBJ2-1; d_call: NA
cdr3_nt: TGTGCCAGCAGTTCGAAGACTAGCGGGAGCTGGAAAGATACGCAGTATTTT; cdr3_aa: CASSSKTSGSWKDTQYF; v_call: TRBV6-6; clone_size: many; j_call: TRBJ2-3; d_call: TRBD2
cdr3_nt: TGTGCCAGCAGCCAGTTGACGGATATCTACAATGAGCAGCTCTTC; cdr3_aa: CASSQLTDIYNEQLF; v_call: TRBV21-1; clone_size: NA; j_call: TRBJ2-1; d_call: NA
cdr3_nt: TGTGCCAGCAGCCAGACCAGCTACGAGCAGTACTTC; cdr3_aa: CASSQTSYEQYF; v_call: TRBV12-3/TRBV12-4; clone_size: many; j_call: TRBJ2-7; d_call: NA
cdr3_nt: TGTGCCAGCAGAACGTTTGCCCGGGGCAACGCTGCTGCAGGCTACACCTTC; cdr3_aa: CASRTFARGNAAAGYTF; v_call: TRBV28; clone_size: few; j_call: TRBJ1-2; d_call: NA
cdr3_nt: TGTGCCAGGAGCCCAAGAGGGGGACTAGCGGGAATCAATGAGCAGTTCTTC; cdr3_aa: CARSPRGGLAGINEQFF; v_call: TRBV11-3; clone_size: NA; j_call: TRBJ2-1; d_call: TRBD2
cdr3_nt: TGTGCCAGCAGTTTACCGGGTCTGGAGACCCAGTACTTC; cdr3_aa: CASSLPGLETQYF; v_call: TRBV28; clone_size: NA; j_call: TRBJ2-5; d_call: NA
cdr3_nt: TGCGCCAGCAAAGCACTAGCGGAAAACAATGAGCAGTTCTTC; cdr3_aa: CASKALAENNEQFF; v_call: TRBV10-2; clone_size: few; j_call: TRBJ2-1; d_call: TRBD2
cdr3_nt: TGTGCCAGCAGTGAAGTCGGAAAAGAGATTTATGGCTACACCTTC; cdr3_aa: CASSEVGKEIYGYTF; v_call: TRBV6-1; clone_size: many; j_call: TRBJ1-2; d_call: NA
cdr3_nt: TGTGCCAGCAGACTAGGGGAGACCCAGTACTTC; cdr3_aa: CASRLGETQYF; v_call: TRBV2; clone_size: NA; j_call: TRBJ2-5; d_call: NA
cdr3_nt: TGTGCCAGCAGCTTAATGACTTCGTGGAACACTGAAGCTTTCTTT; cdr3_aa: CASSLMTSWNTEAFF; v_call: TRBV7-8; clone_size: few; j_call: TRBJ1-1; d_call: NA
cdr3_nt: TGTGCCAGCAGCTCACACAGGGGGAGCAATCAGCCCCAGCATTTT; cdr3_aa: CASSSHRGSNQPQHF; v_call: TRBV5-5; clone_size: NA; j_call: TRBJ1-5; d_call: TRBD1